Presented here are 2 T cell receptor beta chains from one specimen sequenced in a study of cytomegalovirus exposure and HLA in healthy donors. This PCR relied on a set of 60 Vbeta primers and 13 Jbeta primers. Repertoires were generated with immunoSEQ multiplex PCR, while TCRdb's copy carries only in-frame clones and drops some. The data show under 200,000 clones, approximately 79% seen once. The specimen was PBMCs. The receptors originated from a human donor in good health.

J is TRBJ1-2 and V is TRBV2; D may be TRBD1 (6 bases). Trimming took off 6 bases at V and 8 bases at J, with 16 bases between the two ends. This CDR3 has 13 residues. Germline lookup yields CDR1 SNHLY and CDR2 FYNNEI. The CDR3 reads CASSTGIFGGYTF. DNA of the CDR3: TGTGCCAGCAGCACAGGGATCTTTGGGGGCTACACCTTC. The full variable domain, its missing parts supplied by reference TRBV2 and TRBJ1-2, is EPEVTQTPSHQVTQMGQEVILRCVPISNHLYFYWYRQILGQKVEFLVSFYNNEISEKSEIFDDQFSVERPDGSNFTLKIRSTKLEDSAMYFCASSTGIFGGYTFGSGTRLTVV.

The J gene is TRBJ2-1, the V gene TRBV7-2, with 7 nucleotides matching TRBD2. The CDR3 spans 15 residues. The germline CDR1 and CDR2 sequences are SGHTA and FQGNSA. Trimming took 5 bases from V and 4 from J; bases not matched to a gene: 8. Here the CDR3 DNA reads TGTGCCAGCAGCATTTTGGGGGGGGTTTACAATGAGCAGTTCTTC. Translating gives CASSILGGVYNEQFF.